This T cell receptor beta chain was sequenced for a study of shared clonotypes between healthy human individuals. The method was immunoSEQ multiplex PCR; TCRdb's version includes in-frame clones alone and lacks a portion of them. This sample has about 2,200,000 clones, with about 93% found just once. CD45RO negativity and positive selection for CCR7 defined naive CD8 cells, a population that excluded terminally differentiated effector memory CD45RA+ cells. Trimming left V 8 bases short and J 5 bases short, with 12 bases between. The V gene's germline CDR1 is MDHEN and CDR2 SYDVKM. CDR3 length: 12 residues.

Source material: naive CD8+ T cells from PBMCs. The genes are TRBV28 and TRBJ2-5, with D possibly matching TRBD2 (5 bases). The origin of this receptor is a man between 18 and 35 years old in good health. Some clones in this sample may be carry-over from other donors' samples. CDR3 sequence reads: CASLRGGETQYF. The CDR3 DNA is TGTGCCAGCCTCCGAGGCGGGGAGACCCAGTACTTC.